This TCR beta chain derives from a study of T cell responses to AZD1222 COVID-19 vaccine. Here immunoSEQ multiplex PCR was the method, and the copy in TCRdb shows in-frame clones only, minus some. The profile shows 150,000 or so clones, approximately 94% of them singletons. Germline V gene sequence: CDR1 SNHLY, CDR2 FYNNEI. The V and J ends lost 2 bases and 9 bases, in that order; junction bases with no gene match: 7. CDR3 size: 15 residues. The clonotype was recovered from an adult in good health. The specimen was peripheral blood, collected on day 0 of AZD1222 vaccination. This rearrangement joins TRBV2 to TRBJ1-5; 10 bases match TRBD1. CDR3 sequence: CASSELGTGEGPQHF. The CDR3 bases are TGTGCCAGCAGTGAATTAGGGACAGGGGAGGGGCCCCAGCATTTT.